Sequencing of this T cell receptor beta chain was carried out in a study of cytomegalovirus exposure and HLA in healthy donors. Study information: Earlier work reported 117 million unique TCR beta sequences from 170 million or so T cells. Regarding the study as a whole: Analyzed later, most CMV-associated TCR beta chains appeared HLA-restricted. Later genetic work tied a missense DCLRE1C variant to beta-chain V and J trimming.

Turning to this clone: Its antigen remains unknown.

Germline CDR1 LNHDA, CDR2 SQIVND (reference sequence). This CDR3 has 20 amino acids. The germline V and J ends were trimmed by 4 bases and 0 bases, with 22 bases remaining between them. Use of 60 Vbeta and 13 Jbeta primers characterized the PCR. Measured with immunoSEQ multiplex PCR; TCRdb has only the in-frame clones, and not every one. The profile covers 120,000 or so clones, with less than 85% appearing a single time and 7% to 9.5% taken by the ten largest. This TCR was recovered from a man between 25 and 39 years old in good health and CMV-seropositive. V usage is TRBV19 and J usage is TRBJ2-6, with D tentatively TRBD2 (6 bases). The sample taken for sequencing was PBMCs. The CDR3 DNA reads TGTGCCAGTAGTACCTTCGGGGGTGGCAGGGAAGGCTCTGGGGCCAACGTCCTGACTTTC. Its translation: CASSTFGGGREGSGANVLTF.